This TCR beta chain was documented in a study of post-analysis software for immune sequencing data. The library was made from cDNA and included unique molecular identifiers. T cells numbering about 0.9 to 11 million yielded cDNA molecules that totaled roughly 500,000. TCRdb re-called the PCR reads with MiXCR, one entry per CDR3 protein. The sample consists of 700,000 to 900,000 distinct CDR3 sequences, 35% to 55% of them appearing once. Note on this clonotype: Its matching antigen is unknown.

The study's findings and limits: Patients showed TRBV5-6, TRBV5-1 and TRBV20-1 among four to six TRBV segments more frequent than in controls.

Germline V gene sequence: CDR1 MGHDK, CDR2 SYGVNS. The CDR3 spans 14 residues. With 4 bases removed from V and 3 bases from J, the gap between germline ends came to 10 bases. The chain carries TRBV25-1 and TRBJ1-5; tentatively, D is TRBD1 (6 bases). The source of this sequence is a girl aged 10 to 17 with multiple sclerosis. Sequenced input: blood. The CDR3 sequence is CASSGGGHNQPQHF. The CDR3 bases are TGTGCCAGCAGTGGGGGGGGGCACAATCAGCCCCAGCATTTT.